This entry lists 27 T cell receptor beta chains sequenced from one sample in a study of cytomegalovirus exposure and HLA in healthy donors. Both 60 Vbeta primers and 13 Jbeta primers went into the PCR. The protocol was immunoSEQ multiplex PCR, while the TCRdb copy is restricted to in-frame clones and leaves out a portion. The sample consists of around 200,000 clones, around 86% of them appearing once. The material sequenced was PBMCs. These receptors were obtained from a man aged 40-55 years in good health and CMV-seropositive.

This rearrangement joins TRBV7-8 to TRBJ1-4; D uncertain. The CDR3 sequence is 14 residues long. V shed 2 bases and J shed 5 bases, with 9 bases lying between them. CDR1 and CDR2 (germline): SGHVS, FQNEAQ. CDR3 nucleotide sequence: TGTGCCAGCAGCTTAAACAGAGAAAATGAAAAACTGTTTTTT. Translated: CASSLNRENEKLFF.

The chain combines TRBV21-1 with TRBJ2-3; TRBD2, the table's D call, lacks a check against the DNA. TRBV21-1 is a recognized pseudogene. This CDR3 spans 15 amino acids. The CDR3 protein is CASSNTSGGRDTQYF. The CDR3 nucleotides are TGTGCCAGCAGCAACACTAGCGGGGGGCGGGATACGCAGTATTTT.

The chain carries TRBV27 and TRBJ1-5; D remains ambiguous. The CDR3 has 14 residues. V was trimmed by 5 bases and J by 3 bases, leaving 11 bases between them. Germline V gene data show CDR1 as MNHEY and CDR2 as SMNVEV (reference sequence). DNA for the CDR3: TGTGCCAGCAGTCCCGCGGGGTACAATCAGCCCCAGCATTTT. Translating gives CASSPAGYNQPQHF.

In its sample, this clone was seen a few times. The gene calls are TRBV7-9 and TRBJ2-1; D is uncertain. Germline values: CDR1 SEHNR, CDR2 FQNEAQ (reference sequence). CDR3 length equals 13 residues. V was pared by 5 bases and J by 5 bases, with 10 bases between. The CDR3 loop is CASSRSEDNEQFF. Written as DNA, the CDR3 is TGTGCCAGCAGCCGATCAGAGGACAATGAGCAGTTCTTC. The full variable domain, in which reference TRBV7-9 and TRBJ2-1 provide the parts outside the CDR3, is DTGVSQNPRHKITKRGQNVTFRCDPISEHNRLYWYRQTLGQGPEFLTYFQNEAQLEKSRLLSDRFSAERPKGSFSTLEIQRTEQGDSAMYLCASSRSEDNEQFFGPGTRLTVL.

The chain carries TRBV4-1 and TRBJ2-7; TRBD1 agrees at 11 bases. Germline V gives CDR1 MGHRA, CDR2 YSYEKL. The CDR3 runs to 17 residues. V dropped 1 base and J dropped 0; count of bases not matched to a gene: 5. The CDR3 sequence is CASSQGTGGHTSYEQYF. CDR3 DNA sequence: TGCGCCAGCAGCCAAGGGACAGGGGGCCACACCTCCTACGAGCAGTACTTC.

Only one count was recorded for this clone. The J gene is TRBJ1-2, the V gene TRBV6-5, with a weak D call TRBD1 (6 bases). Trimming took off 5 bases at V and 8 bases at J, with 21 bases between the two ends. The CDR3 covers 15 residues. Germline V lookup: CDR1 MNHEY, CDR2 SVGAGI. The CDR3 region has the DNA TGTGCCAGCAGTGGGCCGGGACACCAAAGCTACGGCTACACCTTC. It encodes CASSGPGHQSYGYTF.

This CDR3 is CASSLARGTGGQKKLFF. In DNA, the CDR3 is TGTGCCAGCAGCTTAGCGCGGGGGACAGGGGGCCAGAAAAAACTGTTTTTT. V usage is TRBV7-2 and J usage is TRBJ1-4; 12 bases are a match to TRBD1. J lost 9 bases, V lost 0 bases, and 8 bases had no gene match. The CDR3 loop spans 17 amino acids. Germline assignment: CDR1 SGHTA and CDR2 FQGNSA.

The chain uses TRBV6-5 and TRBJ2-1; TRBD2 aligns across 8 bases. CDR1 MNHEY and CDR2 SVGAGI come from the germline V gene. The CDR3 consists of 16 residues. Trimming at V came to 4 bases and at J to 0 bases, leaving 5 bases not matched to a gene. In DNA form, the CDR3 reads TGTGCCAGCAGTTTGTTAGCGGGGTTCTCCTACAATGAGCAGTTCTTC. This codes for CASSLLAGFSYNEQFF.

The gene calls are TRBV7-3 and TRBJ1-1; unclear D gene. Germline CDR1 SGHTA, CDR2 FQGTGA. CDR3 length: 20 residues. V was cut by 2 bases and J by 3 bases, with 28 bases left in between. The CDR3, as DNA: TGTGCCAGCAGCTTATCGGGTAGCGTTAATGTCCGAACGGCGGACACTGAAGCTTTCTTT. It is translated as CASSLSGSVNVRTADTEAFF.

The chain employs TRBV7-8 and TRBJ1-2; D call uncertain. Germline V gene lookup returns CDR1 SGHVS and CDR2 FQNEAQ. CDR3 length: 16 amino acids. V was shortened by 1 base and J by 4 bases, with 16 bases between the two germline ends. CDR3 bases: TGTGCCAGCAGCTTAGGAGGTTTTCGTTCCTTCTATGGCTACACCTTC. Translated, it gives CASSLGGFRSFYGYTF.

The genes are TRBV5-6 and TRBJ2-3; 8 bases are a match to TRBD2. V lost 4 bases to trimming and J lost 2 bases; unmatched junction nucleotides: 6. CDR3 length: 15 residues. Per the germline V gene, CDR1 is SGHDT and CDR2 is YYEEEE. The CDR3 nucleotides are TGTGCCAGCAGCGTTGCGGGGGGCCCCACAGATACGCAGTATTTT. It codes for CASSVAGGPTDTQYF.

V is TRBV10-3 and J is TRBJ2-7, with a weak D call TRBD1 (6 bases). Germline-derived CDR1 and CDR2 are ENHRY and SYGVKD. V was shortened by 2 bases and J by 3 bases, with 17 bases between the two germline ends. This CDR3 has 16 amino acids. The CDR3 nucleotides are TGTGCCATCAGTGAGGCCCGGGACACCAGTTTCTACGAGCAGTACTTC. Its protein product is CAISEARDTSFYEQYF.

The chain joins TRBV9 to TRBJ1-2; 7 bases align to TRBD1. Germline values: CDR1 SGDLS, CDR2 YYNGEE. CDR3 length equals 10 residues. The trim removed 8 bases at V and 8 bases at J, leaving 3 bases unmatched. DNA for the CDR3: TGTGCCAGTACAGGGGAAGGCTACACCTTC. It yields the protein CASTGEGYTF.

This clone came up once. The CDR3 is CSVSVAGGTEAFF. CDR3 nucleotides: TGCAGCGTTTCCGTGGCAGGGGGTACTGAAGCTTTCTTT. This rearrangement joins TRBV29-1 to TRBJ1-1; 7 bases match TRBD1. With V trimmed by 5 bases and J by 5 bases, 8 bases remained unmatched. CDR3 length equals 13 residues. The germline CDR1 and CDR2 sequences are SQVTM and ANQGSEA.

The rearrangement links TRBV18 to TRBJ2-4, with D possibly TRBD1 on 6 matching bases. In germline, CDR1 is KGHSH, CDR2 LQKENI. V gave up 5 bases and J gave up 6 bases, with 14 bases separating them. CDR3 length: 14 amino acids. DNA for the CDR3: TGTGCCAGCTCAGTGACAGGAGGCGGAAACATTCAGTACTTC. This gives the protein CASSVTGGGNIQYF. The variable domain in full, with the rest retrieved from reference TRBV18 and TRBJ2-4, is NAGVMQNPRHLVRRRGQEARLRCSPMKGHSHVYWYRQLPEEGLKFMVYLQKENIIDESGMPKERFSAEFPKEGPSILRIQQVVRGDSAAYFCASSVTGGGNIQYFGAGTRLSVL.

The V gene is TRBV29-1, the J gene TRBJ1-1, with TRBD1 as a possible D gene (5 bases). The germline V gene encodes CDR1 SQVTM and CDR2 ANQGSEA. The CDR3 spans 13 residues. Trimming cost V 3 bases and J 3 bases, with 11 bases left between them. Here the CDR3 reads CSVDDGGDTEAFF. The CDR3, as DNA: TGCAGCGTTGATGACGGGGGGGACACTGAAGCTTTCTTT. The variable domain in full, completed from reference TRBV29-1 and TRBJ1-1, reads SAVISQKPSRDICQRGTSLTIQCQVDSQVTMMFWYRQQPGQSLTLIATANQGSEATYESGFVIDKFPISRPNLTFSTLTVSNMSPEDSSIYLCSVDDGGDTEAFFGQGTRLTVV.

The CDR3 sequence: CASSLGGSVDTQYF. The DNA for the CDR3 is TGCGCCAGCAGCTTGGGGGGTAGCGTGGATACGCAGTATTTT. The chain carries TRBV5-1 and TRBJ2-3, with a possible D match to TRBD2 (5 bases). V gave up 0 bases and J gave up 6 bases, with 11 bases separating them. CDR3 size: 14 residues. The V gene's germline CDR1 is SGHRS and CDR2 YFSETQ.

This rearrangement joins TRBV7-9 to TRBJ2-3; 14 bases match TRBD2. Trimming removed 5 bases from V and 7 bases from J; junction bases left unmatched: 8. Per the germline V gene, CDR1 is SEHNR and CDR2 is FQNEAQ (reference sequence). The CDR3 runs to 16 residues. CDR3 sequence reads: CASSTDGTSGGNTQYF. Here the CDR3 DNA reads TGTGCCAGCAGCACTGACGGGACTAGCGGGGGAAATACGCAGTATTTT.

This chain uses TRBV9 with TRBJ1-4; D is unclear. CDR1 and CDR2 from the germline V gene are SGDLS and YYNGEE. This CDR3 contains 15 residues. V was shortened by 1 base and J by 0 bases, with 7 bases between the two germline ends. The CDR3 is CASSVSSATNEKLFF. For the CDR3, the DNA is TGTGCCAGCAGCGTATCTTCCGCAACTAATGAAAAACTGTTTTTT.

V and J are TRBV5-1 and TRBJ2-5, with D possibly TRBD1 on 5 matching bases. The last part of the DNA fits TRBJ2-7 better; the J call may be wrong. The CDR3 has 12 amino acids. The germline CDR1 and CDR2 sequences are SGHRS and YFSETQ. The CDR3 sequence: CASSLKQAEQYF. The DNA of the CDR3 is TGCGCCAGCAGCTTGAAACAGGCCGAGCAGTACTTC.

The chain employs TRBV12-5 and TRBJ1-6, with TRBD1 identical over 7 bases. Per the germline V gene, CDR1 is LGHNT and CDR2 is FRNRAP. The CDR3 has 17 amino acids. J lost 7 bases, V lost 1 base, and 10 bases had no gene match. DNA for the CDR3: TGTGCTAGTGGTTTGGGACGGGACAGTAAGTGGAATTCACCCCTCCACTTT. Translated, it gives CASGLGRDSKWNSPLHF.

For the CDR3, the DNA is TGTGCCAGTAGTACCTCAATCACCGGGACAAAGAATTACGAGCAGTACTTC. Translation: CASSTSITGTKNYEQYF. The rearrangement joins TRBV19 to TRBJ2-7, with D possibly TRBD1 on 6 matching bases. Germline loops: CDR1 LNHDA, CDR2 SQIVND (reference sequence). V was pared by 4 bases and J by 4 bases, with 23 bases between. CDR3 size: 17 residues.

The chain is built from TRBV25-1 and TRBJ2-7, with D hard to call. The CDR3 length is 11 residues. Trimming took off 6 bases at V and 3 bases at J, with 6 bases between the two ends. Germline V CDR1 and CDR2: MGHDK, SYGVNS. DNA of the CDR3: TGTGCCAGCAGGAGGATCTACGAGCAGTACTTC. Its translation is CASRRIYEQYF.

This clone was seen a single time. The chain links TRBV4-3 to TRBJ2-7; TRBD2 matches 11 bases. CDR1 LGHNA and CDR2 YSLEER come from the germline V gene. With 0 bases clipped from V and 0 bases from J, the junction kept 4 bases outside the gene matches. This CDR3 is 17 amino acids long. CDR3 sequence (DNA): TGCGCCAGCAGCCAAGAGACTAGCGGGGCCTACTCCTACGAGCAGTACTTC. Translated: CASSQETSGAYSYEQYF.

The chain couples TRBV5-6 to TRBJ2-3; possible D gene TRBD1, 6 bases. V lost 2 bases and J lost 3, with 7 bases in between. CDR3 length equals 13 residues. Germline loops: CDR1 SGHDT, CDR2 YYEEEE. The chain's CDR3 is CASSLQGTDTQYF. The DNA of the CDR3 is TGTGCCAGCAGCTTACAGGGAACAGATACGCAGTATTTT.

In nucleotides, the CDR3 is TGTGCCAGCAGCCCGACACCGGGACACCTAACTAGCACAGATACGCAGTATTTT. This sequence encodes CASSPTPGHLTSTDTQYF. This chain connects TRBV2 to TRBJ2-3; D might be TRBD1 (6 bases). Trimming pared 6 bases from V and 0 bases from J, leaving 22 bases between. The CDR3 totals 18 residues. The germline CDR1 and CDR2 sequences are SNHLY and FYNNEI.

A note on this clone: The germline gene is not matched at one end of the junction; a read error may be the cause. The chain uses TRBV11-2 and TRBJ2-5; 8 nucleotides align to TRBD1. The CDR3 is 14 amino acids. Germline V gene data show CDR1 as SGHAT and CDR2 as FQNNGV. The CDR3 bases are TGCAGGGGGCTGGGTGTTATAAGGTTGGAGACCCAGTACTTC. As protein: CRGLGVIRLETQYF.